This T cell receptor beta chain was found in a study of blood T cell repertoires in COVID-19. On the study more broadly: COVID-19 samples from acute and convalescent phases originated in the United States, Italy and Spain. T cells, B-cell-depleted T cells, or PBMCs supplied cDNA or gDNA.

This CDR3 has 13 amino acids. From germline, CDR1 is SQVTM and CDR2 ANQGSEA. Trimming left V 3 bases short and J 5 bases short, with 13 bases between. Study processing details: By means of reference gene primer amplification, nucleated cell counts were estimated. This table comes from immunoSEQ multiplex PCR, and its TCRdb copy is limited to in-frame clones, with some not included. V, J and clone size are taken as reported in that table, and D and trimming were inferred from the DNA itself. The table records about 23,000 clones, approximately 80% of them present only once. The sample consisted of peripheral blood. The chain recombines TRBV29-1 with TRBJ2-5; possibly TRBD1 for D (6 bases). The receptor was derived from a man between 65 and 85 years old with acute or convalescent COVID-19. CDR3 DNA: TGCAGCGTTGACAGGCAGGGGCAGGAGACCCAGTACTTC. This translates into CSVDRQGQETQYF.